In this sample, the clone carrying this TCR beta chain turned up a few times. The CDR3 has 13 residues. V was cut by 1 base and J by 6 bases, with 9 bases left in between. The V gene's germline CDR1 is LGHDT and CDR2 YNNKEL (reference sequence). These data originate in a study of blood T cell repertoires in COVID-19. Study context: The United States, Italy and Spain provided the acute and convalescent COVID-19 samples. T cells, B-cell-depleted T cells, or PBMCs supplied cDNA or gDNA.

Per the original data handling: Estimates of nucleated cell counts were drawn from the amplification of reference gene primers. Generated by immunoSEQ multiplex PCR, the TCRdb table keeps only in-frame clones and is missing some. V and J calls and clone size come straight from that table; D and trimming were deduced from the DNA. The table includes around 330,000 clones, roughly 90% detected once. Sequences were obtained from peripheral blood. This receptor was taken from a woman between 50 and 59 years old with active or convalescent COVID-19. The chain recombines TRBV3-1 (or the pseudogene TRBV3-2) with TRBJ1-2; a possible D gene is TRBD1 (5 bases). DNA of the CDR3: TGTGCCAGCAGCCAAGTCGCACAGGATGGCTACACCTTC. It specifies CASSQVAQDGYTF.